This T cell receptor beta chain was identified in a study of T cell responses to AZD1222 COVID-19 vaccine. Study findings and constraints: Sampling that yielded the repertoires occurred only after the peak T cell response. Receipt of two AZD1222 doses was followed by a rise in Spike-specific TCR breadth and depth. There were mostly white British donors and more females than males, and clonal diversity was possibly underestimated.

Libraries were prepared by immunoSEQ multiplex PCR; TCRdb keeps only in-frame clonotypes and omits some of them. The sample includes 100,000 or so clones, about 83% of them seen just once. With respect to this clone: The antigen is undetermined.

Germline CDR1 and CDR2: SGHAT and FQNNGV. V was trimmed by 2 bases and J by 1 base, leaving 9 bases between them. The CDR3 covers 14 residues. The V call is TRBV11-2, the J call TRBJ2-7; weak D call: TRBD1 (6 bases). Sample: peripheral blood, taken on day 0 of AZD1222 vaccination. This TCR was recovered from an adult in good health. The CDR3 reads CASSLLDRSYEQYF. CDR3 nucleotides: TGTGCCAGCAGCTTACTAGACAGGTCCTACGAGCAGTACTTC.